The 19 T cell receptor beta chains in this list originate from one sample, sequenced in a study of vaccination and CD4 T cells after COVID-19. Antigens for these TCRs are unknown. At the Johns Hopkins FTIC core, DNA taken from cultured CD4+ T cells was sequenced by way of the Oncomine TCR Beta short-read assay. MiXCR, applied by TCRdb to the PCR reads, yields one record per CDR3 protein. The table shows roughly 6,700 distinct CDR3 sequences, with around two thirds occurring only once. Noted treatment: roughly ten-day PBMC culture with coronavirus spike peptide pools or control peptides (ViraFEST assay). The material sequenced was CD4+ T cells from blood, cultured in vitro. The receptors were sampled from a human donor who had recovered from COVID-19.

This sequence joins TRBV27 and TRBJ1-1; weak D call: TRBD1 (6 bases). The CDR3 totals 13 residues. Deletions cut 5 bases from V and 4 bases from J, with 11 bases between. CDR1 is MNHEY and CDR2 is SMNVEV in the germline V gene (reference sequence). The CDR3, as DNA: TGTGCCAGCAGTCAACAGGGCCGCACTGAAGCTTTCTTT. Amino acid sequence: CASSQQGRTEAFF.

The chain joins TRBV7-2 to TRBJ2-5; D might be TRBD2 (5 bases). Germline V gene lookup returns CDR1 SGHTA and CDR2 FQGNSA. V was cut by 4 bases and J by 5 bases, with 20 bases left in between. The CDR3 totals 16 residues. The CDR3 nucleotides read TGTGCCAGCAGCTCTCCGGGTGGGAGTGCAAGGGAGACCCAGTACTTC. Its protein is CASSSPGGSARETQYF.

This clonotype was seen a few times. V gene TRBV7-9 combines with J gene TRBJ1-1; D unresolved. Trimming removed 4 bases from V and 5 bases from J, with 14 bases in between. The CDR3 contains 14 residues. Germline loops: CDR1 SEHNR, CDR2 FQNEAQ (reference sequence). CDR3 DNA sequence: TGTGCCAGCAGCTCGTGGGGTTTGGGGACTGAAGCTTTCTTT. It yields the protein CASSSWGLGTEAFF.

The chain uses TRBV24-1 and TRBJ2-5; D possibly corresponds to TRBD1 (5 bases). The CDR3 length is 12 residues. Germline lookup yields CDR1 KGHDR and CDR2 SFDVKD. V was shortened by 2 bases and J by 5 bases, with 5 bases between the two germline ends. The CDR3 sequence: CATSDSGETQYF. The CDR3, as DNA: TGTGCCACCAGTGATTCAGGGGAGACCCAGTACTTC.

This chain links TRBV7-9 with TRBJ2-7; possible D gene TRBD1, 6 bases. This CDR3 region has 17 residues. The germline gives CDR1 SEHNR, CDR2 FQNEAQ (reference sequence). V was shortened by 3 bases and J by 1 base, with 19 bases between the two germline ends. The CDR3 nucleotides are TGTGCCAGCAGCTTGAAGGCGTCAGGGGCAATTTCCTACGAGCAGTACTTC. Its translation: CASSLKASGAISYEQYF.

Sample share makes this clonotype large. J is TRBJ1-2 and V is TRBV7-3; 9 bases map to TRBD1. After removal of 5 bases from V and 4 bases from J, the junction contained 2 bases not matched to a gene. Germline V gene data show CDR1 as SGHTA and CDR2 as FQGTGA. The CDR3 runs to 13 residues. The CDR3 DNA reads TGTGCCAGCAGCCTGACAGGGGGCTATGGCTACACCTTC. Translated: CASSLTGGYGYTF. Full variable domain (outside the CDR3, taken from reference TRBV7-3 and TRBJ1-2): GAGVSQTPSNKVTEKGKYVELRCDPISGHTALYWYRQSLGQGPEFLIYFQGTGAADDSGLPNDRFFAVRPEGSVSTLKIQRTERGDSAVYLCASSLTGGYGYTFGSGTRLTVV.

This chain links TRBV7-9 with TRBJ2-1; D is unclear. Trimming left V 2 bases short and J 4 bases short, with 3 bases between. The CDR3 consists of 12 residues. Germline V gene sequence: CDR1 SEHNR, CDR2 FQNEAQ (reference sequence). The DNA for the CDR3 is TGTGCCAGCAGCTTACTTTACAATGAGCAGTTCTTC. It is translated as CASSLLYNEQFF.

The chain employs TRBV7-2 and TRBJ1-6; a weak D match, TRBD1 (5 bases). The CDR3 consists of 15 residues. Germline V gives CDR1 SGHTA, CDR2 FQGNSA. Trimming removed 2 bases at V and 5 bases at J, with 10 bases between. The CDR3 loop is CASSLLGGDNSPLHF. The CDR3 DNA reads as TGTGCCAGCAGCTTATTGGGAGGGGATAATTCACCCCTCCACTTT.

This rearrangement joins TRBV7-2 to TRBJ2-7, with TRBD1 matching 10 bases. Germline-derived CDR1 and CDR2 are SGHTA and FQGNSA. This CDR3 spans 15 amino acids. Trimming removed 5 bases from V and 2 bases from J; junction bases left unmatched: 6. CDR3: CASSAQTGGPYEQYF. The DNA of the CDR3 is TGTGCCAGCAGCGCACAGACAGGGGGCCCCTACGAGCAGTACTTC.

The V call is TRBV20-1, the J call TRBJ2-3, with a tentative D call TRBD1 (5 bases). V shed 6 bases and J shed 2 bases, with 18 bases lying between them. Looked up from germline, CDR1 is DFQATT and CDR2 is SNEGSKA (reference sequence). This CDR3 spans 15 amino acids. The CDR3 nucleotides are TGCAGTGCCCAGGGATGGCAGGCCAACACAGATACGCAGTATTTT. This gives the protein CSAQGWQANTDTQYF.

This sequence joins TRBV12-3 or TRBV12-4 and TRBJ1-2; 10 nucleotides match TRBD1. The CDR3 length is 15 residues. The junction had 8 bases not matched to a gene; V was cut back by 5 bases and J by 5 bases. DNA for the CDR3: TGTGCCAGCAGTCTACGGACAGGGGGTGATTATGGCTACACCTTC. Residues: CASSLRTGGDYGYTF.

The rearrangement uses TRBV12-3 or TRBV12-4 and TRBJ2-5, with 14 positions matching TRBD2. This CDR3 region has 16 residues. V gave up 5 bases and J gave up 2 bases; unmatched junction bases: 4. This CDR3 reads CASSDGLAGGQETQYF. The CDR3 bases are TGTGCCAGCAGTGACGGACTAGCGGGGGGACAAGAGACCCAGTACTTC.

This clonotype was detected a few times. This chain links TRBV24-1 with TRBJ1-2; unclear D gene. V gave up 5 bases and J gave up 2 bases, with 5 bases separating them. This CDR3 comprises 12 residues. Germline values: CDR1 KGHDR, CDR2 SFDVKD. CDR3 protein: CATSAQNYGYTF. The CDR3 bases are TGTGCCACCAGTGCTCAAAACTATGGCTACACCTTC.

This clonotype was counted a few times. The rearrangement joins TRBV20-1 to TRBJ1-1, with D hard to call. Trimming shortened V by 2 bases and J by 1 base, and 8 bases separated the two germline ends. This CDR3 region has 13 residues. Looked up from germline, CDR1 is DFQATT and CDR2 is SNEGSKA (reference sequence). CDR3 sequence reads: CSARQDPNTEAFF. CDR3 DNA sequence: TGCAGTGCTAGACAGGACCCGAACACTGAAGCTTTCTTT.

The chain carries TRBV7-3 and TRBJ2-1; perhaps TRBD2 as D (6 bases). Trimming stripped 4 bases from V and 3 bases from J, with 10 bases between. CDR1 and CDR2 from the germline V gene are SGHTA and FQGTGA. CDR3 length: 14 residues. The CDR3 DNA follows: TGTGCCAGCAGCTCCACCGGGAGCTACAATGAGCAGTTCTTC. This translates into CASSSTGSYNEQFF.

This clonotype was counted only a few times. CDR3 DNA sequence: TGTGCCAGCAGTTTTATCGAGTCGGGTGGCTACACCTTC. This encodes CASSFIESGGYTF. V and J are TRBV27 and TRBJ1-2; D uncertain. In germline, CDR1 is MNHEY, CDR2 SMNVEV (reference sequence). The germline V and J ends were trimmed by 3 bases and 7 bases, with 12 bases remaining between them. The CDR3 spans 13 residues.

The rearrangement links TRBV7-3 to TRBJ1-1; tentatively, D is TRBD1 (5 bases). Per the germline V gene, CDR1 is SGHTA and CDR2 is FQGTGA. The V and J ends lost 5 bases and 6 bases respectively, with 16 bases between them. CDR3 length equals 14 residues. CDR3 sequence (DNA): TGTGCCAGCAGCCTAAGGGGTGGGATGGCTGAAGCTTTCTTT. Protein sequence: CASSLRGGMAEAFF.

V is TRBV18 and J is TRBJ1-1; the D is unclear. The CDR3 length is 13 residues. CDR1 and CDR2 from the germline V gene are KGHSH and LQKENI. Trimming removed 3 bases at V and 7 bases at J, with 12 bases between. CDR3 coding DNA: TGTGCCAGCTCACCGGACCAATATAATGAAGCTTTCTTT. Encoded protein: CASSPDQYNEAFF.

This clonotype has only one observation. The rearrangement uses TRBV7-2 and TRBJ2-4; TRBD1 matches at 7 bases. The CDR3 has 14 residues. Trimming removed 4 bases from V and 13 bases from J; junction bases left unmatched: 13. Germline CDR1 reads SGHTA; CDR2 reads FQGNSA. This CDR3 is CASSSYRDSPIQYF. CDR3 nucleotide sequence: TGTGCCAGCAGCTCATACCGGGACAGCCCCATCCAGTACTTC.